These 20 T cell receptor beta chains were sequenced from one sample in a study of beta chain features in type 1 diabetes (dated by TCRdb to 2016 to 2019). Libraries were prepared through the immunoSEQ multiplex PCR assay. The High Capacity cDNA Reverse Transcription Kit was used to reverse transcribe all of the isolated RNA, meaning that expressed TCRB transcripts were what got sequenced. Imported from immuneACCESS, the table was reduced by TCRdb to in-frame sequences with V and J called. These copies leave out some clones; in studies compared against another copy, an unresolved V gene accounts for under half, and the cause of the remainder is not known. The sample profile shows 200,000 to 250,000 clones; more than 65% of them were found once. 0.053% of the sample goes to the ten largest clones. The sample was naive CD4+ T cells from blood. According to the study, the label for this sample's cell subset or site signals: true naive CD4+ T cells. These receptors all come from a man aged 25-40 years in good health.

Notes on this clone: This specimen includes other DNA sequences encoding the same CDR3. This chain uses TRBV20-1 with TRBJ1-1, with D uncertain. In germline, CDR1 is DFQATT, CDR2 SNEGSKA (reference sequence). The V gene lost 3 bases and the J gene lost 1 base, with 3 bases spanning the gap. This CDR3 is built from 11 residues. The CDR3: CSARGNTEAFF. The CDR3 DNA sequence: TGCAGTGCTAGGGGGAACACTGAAGCTTTCTTT.

The V gene is TRBV25-1, the J gene TRBJ2-6; 7 bases match TRBD1. The germline CDR1 and CDR2 sequences are MGHDK and SYGVNS. CDR3 size: 17 residues. J gave up 2 bases and V 3 bases, and 7 bases lay outside the gene matches. The CDR3 region is CASSEPQGRAGANVLTF. CDR3 sequence (DNA): TGTGCCAGCAGTGAGCCACAGGGGCGGGCTGGGGCCAACGTCCTGACTTTC.

The chain combines TRBV7-9 with TRBJ2-3, with D maybe TRBD2 (5 bases). Between the trimmed V and J ends, which lost 3 bases and 14 bases, there was a span of 12 bases. Germline CDR1 SEHNR, CDR2 FQNEAQ (reference sequence). The CDR3 spans 11 residues. CDR3 amino acids: CASSLGDSAYF. The CDR3 DNA follows: TGTGCCAGCAGCTTGGGAGACTCGGCGTATTTT.

This clone was observed a handful of times. The genes are TRBV11-2 and TRBJ2-1; 7 positions match TRBD2. The V gene end was trimmed by 8 bases and the J gene end by 10 bases; junction bases not matched to a gene: 14. CDR1 and CDR2 from the germline V gene are SGHAT and FQNNGV. This CDR3 comprises 14 residues. The CDR3 coding sequence is TGTGCCAGCCGAGATCGGGACTATTCGGGGGAGCAGTTCTTC. Residues: CASRDRDYSGEQFF.

V gene TRBV4-2 combines with J gene TRBJ2-7, with D perhaps TRBD1 (6 bases). Germline lookup yields CDR1 LGHNA and CDR2 YNFKEQ. Deletions cut 0 bases from V and 6 bases from J, with 15 bases between. This CDR3 contains 15 residues. The CDR3 reads CASSQDRQGPGEQYF. CDR3 nucleotide sequence: TGTGCCAGCAGCCAAGATAGGCAGGGGCCTGGCGAGCAGTACTTC.

The CDR3 protein is CASTPWLEARWDEQFF. As DNA, the CDR3 is TGTGCCAGCACCCCCTGGTTAGAGGCGAGATGGGATGAGCAGTTCTTC. This chain connects TRBV28 to TRBJ2-1; D uncertain. In germline, CDR1 is MDHEN, CDR2 SYDVKM. The CDR3 spans 16 residues. V was pared by 7 bases and J by 8 bases, with 24 bases between.

This chain joins TRBV29-1 and TRBJ1-1; 8 bases are shared with TRBD1. Per germline, CDR1 SQVTM and CDR2 ANQGSEA. The CDR3 covers 15 residues. Trimming cost V 6 bases and J 3 bases; bases outside gene matches: 12. CDR3 coding DNA: TGCAGCGTATGCAGGGGGCTAGGGTGGGACACTGAAGCTTTCTTT. This gives the protein CSVCRGLGWDTEAFF.

The CDR3 region has the DNA TGCGCCAGCAGCCAAGATATGGCGGTGGCGACCCAGTACTTC. Its protein product is CASSQDMAVATQYF. The chain links TRBV4-1 to TRBJ2-5, with D unresolved. Trimming stripped 0 bases from V and 7 bases from J, with 12 bases between. The CDR3 extends over 14 amino acids. Per germline, CDR1 MGHRA and CDR2 YSYEKL.

This clone showed up just a few times. The chain is built from TRBV7-2 and TRBJ1-5; no definite D call. CDR1 is SGHTA and CDR2 is FQGNSA in the germline V gene. Trimming pared 3 bases from V and 5 bases from J, leaving 8 bases between. The length of the CDR3 is 13 residues. As DNA, the CDR3 is TGTGCCAGCAGCTTCGTCCGGGATCAGCCCCAGCATTTT. This encodes CASSFVRDQPQHF.

V usage is TRBV27 and J usage is TRBJ2-7, with D perhaps matching TRBD1 or TRBD2 (5 bases each). Trimming removed 2 bases at V and 7 bases at J, with 15 bases between. The length of the CDR3 is 14 residues. Germline lookup yields CDR1 MNHEY and CDR2 SMNVEV (reference sequence). In DNA, the CDR3 is TGTGCCAGCAGTTTACAGGGTATTACGGGAGAGCAGTACTTC. Amino acids: CASSLQGITGEQYF.

The chain employs TRBV27 and TRBJ2-6; 7 bases align to TRBD1. The CDR3 sequence is 18 residues long. V shed 5 bases, J shed 3 bases, and the junction held 13 bases outside the gene matches. CDR1 and CDR2 (germline): MNHEY, SMNVEV (reference sequence). The CDR3 region is CASSPRTGSESGANVLTF. CDR3 bases: TGTGCCAGCAGTCCTCGGACAGGCTCAGAAAGTGGGGCCAACGTCCTGACTTTC.

Only a few counts were recorded for this clone. The V and J genes are TRBV29-1 and TRBJ2-7; D is unclear. Germline V CDR1 and CDR2: SQVTM, ANQGSEA. The CDR3 is 11 amino acids. V was pared by 6 bases and J by 5 bases, with 11 bases between. The chain's CDR3 is CSVQAINEQYF. As DNA, the CDR3 is TGCAGCGTCCAAGCTATCAACGAGCAGTACTTC.

The chain couples TRBV7-9 to TRBJ2-7, with TRBD1 identical over 8 bases. V lost 5 bases and J lost 1; bases outside the gene matches: 7. The germline gives CDR1 SEHNR, CDR2 FQNEAQ (reference sequence). The CDR3 is 15 amino acids. The DNA of the CDR3 is TGTGCCAGCAGCGCAGGGACAGGAGGGTCCTACGAGCAGTACTTC. It is translated as CASSAGTGGSYEQYF.

V is TRBV7-8 and J is TRBJ2-5; 7 nucleotides align to TRBD1. V shed 7 bases, J shed 3 bases, and the junction held 11 bases outside the gene matches. Germline lookup yields CDR1 SGHVS and CDR2 FQNEAQ. The CDR3 contains 15 residues. CDR3 in amino acids: CASTKGGAFEETQYF. CDR3 sequence (DNA): TGTGCCAGCACCAAAGGGGGCGCATTCGAAGAGACCCAGTACTTC.

The J gene is TRBJ2-6, the V gene TRBV28; unclear D gene. Germline V lookup: CDR1 MDHEN, CDR2 SYDVKM. The CDR3 length is 15 residues. V was trimmed by 6 bases and J by 2 bases, leaving 11 bases between them. CDR3 in amino acids: CASRPTSPGANVLTF. Written as DNA, the CDR3 is TGTGCCAGCAGGCCTACAAGCCCTGGGGCCAACGTCCTGACTTTC.

This clone was observed once. The rearrangement links TRBV19 to TRBJ1-1; D might be TRBD1 (5 bases). There are 13 residues in the CDR3. Germline CDR1 and CDR2: LNHDA and SQIVND (reference sequence). V was pared by 6 bases and J by 1 base, with 9 bases between. The CDR3 region has the DNA TGTGCCAGTAGCACAGACAGGAACACTGAAGCTTTCTTT. As protein: CASSTDRNTEAFF.

This chain joins TRBV29-1 and TRBJ1-1; D is ambiguous. V lost 6 bases and J 1 base, leaving 9 bases between the germline ends. The germline CDR1 and CDR2 sequences are SQVTM and ANQGSEA. The CDR3 has 12 residues. The CDR3 coding sequence is TGCAGCGTCTCTGAGGCGAACACTGAAGCTTTCTTT. This encodes CSVSEANTEAFF.

This clone was recorded a few times. The genes are TRBV30 and TRBJ2-5, with 8 nucleotides matching TRBD2. Unmatched junction bases numbered 6, after V lost 1 base and J lost 5 bases. Per the germline V gene, CDR1 is GTSNPN and CDR2 is SVGIG (reference sequence). The CDR3 is made up of 14 amino acids. The CDR3 DNA is TGTGCCTGGAGTGGGGCTAGCGGGCGGGAGACCCAGTACTTC. Its translation is CAWSGASGRETQYF.

The chain links TRBV29-1 to TRBJ2-7, with TRBD2 identical over 12 bases. The CDR3 sequence is 13 residues long. V lost 7 bases and J lost 5; bases outside the gene matches: 6. Germline V lookup: CDR1 SQVTM, CDR2 ANQGSEA. The CDR3 DNA reads TGCAGCGCGACTAGCGGGAGAGGGAACGAGCAGTACTTC. Residues: CSATSGRGNEQYF.

This clone was observed a single time. V is TRBV29-1 and J is TRBJ1-1; 10 nucleotides align to TRBD1. CDR1 is SQVTM, CDR2 ANQGSEA, per germline. The V and J ends lost 4 bases and 6 bases, in that order; junction bases with no gene match: 5. CDR3 size: 13 residues. CDR3 sequence reads: CSVVTGGEAEAFF. CDR3 nucleotides: TGCAGCGTTGTGACAGGGGGCGAGGCTGAAGCTTTCTTT.